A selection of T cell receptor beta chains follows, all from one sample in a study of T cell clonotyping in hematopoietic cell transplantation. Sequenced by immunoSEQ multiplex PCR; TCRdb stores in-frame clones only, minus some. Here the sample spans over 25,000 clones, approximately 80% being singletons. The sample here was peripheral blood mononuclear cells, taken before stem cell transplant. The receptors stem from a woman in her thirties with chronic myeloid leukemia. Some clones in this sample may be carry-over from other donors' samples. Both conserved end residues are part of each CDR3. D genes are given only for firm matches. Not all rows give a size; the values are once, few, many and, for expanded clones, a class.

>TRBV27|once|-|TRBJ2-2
TGTGCCAGCAGTTTATTACGCGGGGCGTGGGGCACCGGGGAGCTGTTTTTT
CASSLLRGAWGTGELFF
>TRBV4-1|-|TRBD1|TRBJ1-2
TGCGCCAGCAGCCAAGACGGGACAGGAACCTATGGCTACACCTTC
CASSQDGTGTYGYTF
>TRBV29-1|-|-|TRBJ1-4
TGCAGCGTCACTGGGGCAAGTAATGAAAAACTGTTTTTT
CSVTGASNEKLFF
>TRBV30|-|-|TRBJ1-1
TGTGCCTGGAGCAGTGGGGGAACTGAAGCTTTCTTT
CAWSSGGTEAFF
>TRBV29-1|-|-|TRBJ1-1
TGCAGCGTTGAGGGAGGGGGTGTCACTGAAGCTTTCTTT
CSVEGGGVTEAFF
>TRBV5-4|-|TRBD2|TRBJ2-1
TGTGCCAGCAGCCACGGACTAGCGGGGAACAATGAGCAGTTCTTC
CASSHGLAGNNEQFF
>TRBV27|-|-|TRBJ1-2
TGTGCCAGCAGTCTTTCCCCTAACTATGGCTACACCTTC
CASSLSPNYGYTF
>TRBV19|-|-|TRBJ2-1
TGTGCCAGTAGGGCAGGGGACCCACGTTACAGTGAGCAGTTCTTC
CASRAGDPRYSEQFF
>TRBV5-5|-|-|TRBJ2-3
TGTGCCAGCAGCTCCCGACCCCTTAGCACAGATACGCAGTATTTT
CASSSRPLSTDTQYF
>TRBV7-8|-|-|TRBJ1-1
TGTGCCAGCAGCCGCGACACTTGGACTGAAGCTTTCTTT
CASSRDTWTEAFF
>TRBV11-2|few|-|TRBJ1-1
TGTGCCAGCAGTTTAAGGACCGGGAACACTGAAGCTTTCTTT
CASSLRTGNTEAFF
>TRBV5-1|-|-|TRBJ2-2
TGCGCCAGCAGACAGACGGACACCGGGGAGCTGTTTTTT
CASRQTDTGELFF
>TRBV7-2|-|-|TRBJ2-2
TGTGCCAGCAGCCTTACAGTAAGGGGATCCGGGGAGCTGTTTTTT
CASSLTVRGSGELFF
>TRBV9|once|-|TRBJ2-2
TGTGCCAGCAGCGTAGTTGCGAACACCGGGGAGCTGTTTTTT
CASSVVANTGELFF
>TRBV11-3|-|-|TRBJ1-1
TGTGCCAGCAGCTCCCACCCGAACACTGAAGCTTTCTTT
CASSSHPNTEAFF
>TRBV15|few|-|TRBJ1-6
TGTGCCACCAGCAGAGCACAGCTCGACTCACCCCTCCACTTT
CATSRAQLDSPLHF
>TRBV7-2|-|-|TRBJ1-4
TGTGCCAGCAGCTCCAGGGTTAATGAAAAACTGTTTTTT
CASSSRVNEKLFF
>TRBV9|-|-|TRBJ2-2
TGTGCCAGCAGCGTAGATCTCACCGGGGAGCTGTTTTTT
CASSVDLTGELFF
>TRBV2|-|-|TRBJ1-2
TGTGCCAGCAGTGATTTGGGTAACAGCTATGGCTACACCTTC
CASSDLGNSYGYTF
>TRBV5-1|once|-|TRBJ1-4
TGCGCCAGCAGCAGATCAGACAGTAATGAAAAACTGTTTTTT
CASSRSDSNEKLFF
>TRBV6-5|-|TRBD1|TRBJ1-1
TGTGCCAGCAGTTCCGGGACAGATGAAGCTTTCTTT
CASSSGTDEAFF
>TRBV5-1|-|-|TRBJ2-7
TGCGCCAGCAGCTTGGGTACGACACAGTCGGGCTACGAGCAGTACTTC
CASSLGTTQSGYEQYF
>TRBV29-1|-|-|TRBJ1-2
TGCAGCGTTGAGGCCCGGGACACCTCTAACTATGGCTACACCTTC
CSVEARDTSNYGYTF
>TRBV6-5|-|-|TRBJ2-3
TGTGCCAGCAGTTACCATGAAGGTGGTACGCAGTATTTT
CASSYHEGGTQYF
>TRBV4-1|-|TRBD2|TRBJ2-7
TGCGCCAGCAGCCTAGACCCCCCACTAGCGGGGGACTCCTACGAGCAGTACTTC
CASSLDPPLAGDSYEQYF
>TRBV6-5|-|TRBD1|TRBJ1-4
TGTGCCAGCAGTTACTCGGTTTGGACAGGGAATGAAAAACTGTTTTTT
CASSYSVWTGNEKLFF
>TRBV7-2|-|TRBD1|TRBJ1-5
TGTGCCAGCAGAATGGCAGGGGGCAGTCAGCCCCAGCATTTT
CASRMAGGSQPQHF
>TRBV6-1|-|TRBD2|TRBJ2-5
TGTGCCAGCAGTTTAGCGGGGGGTGGGGAGACCCAGTACTTC
CASSLAGGGETQYF
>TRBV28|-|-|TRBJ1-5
TGTGCCAGCAGTTTTAGTCAGCCCCAGCATTTT
CASSFSQPQHF
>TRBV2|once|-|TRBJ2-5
TGTGCCAGCAGTGAAATTTTCGGGAAAGAGACCCAGTACTTC
CASSEIFGKETQYF
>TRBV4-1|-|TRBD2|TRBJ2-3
TGCGCCAGCCGACCACCTAGCGGGGGGGGAGATACGCAGTATTTT
CASRPPSGGGDTQYF
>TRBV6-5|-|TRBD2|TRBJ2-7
TGTGCCAGCAGGAACTTAGCGGGGGGGACGTACGAGCAGTACTTC
CASRNLAGGTYEQYF
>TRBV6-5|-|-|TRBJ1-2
TGTGCCAGCAGTTACAGCGGTTTGGCGGCAGATCACTACACCTTC
CASSYSGLAADHYTF
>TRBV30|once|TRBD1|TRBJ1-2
TGTGCCTGGTGCCCCCGGGACAGACCTAACTATGGCTACACCTTC
CAWCPRDRPNYGYTF
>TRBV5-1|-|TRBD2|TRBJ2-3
TGCGCCAGCAGCTCTCTAGCGGGGCCCACAGATACGCAGTATTTT
CASSSLAGPTDTQYF
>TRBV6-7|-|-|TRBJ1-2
TGTGCCAGCAGTTACAAGGGCCAGAAGGATCGCTACACCTTC
CASSYKGQKDRYTF
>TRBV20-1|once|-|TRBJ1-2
TGCAGTGCTAGATGGGGTGATGGCTACACCTTC
CSARWGDGYTF
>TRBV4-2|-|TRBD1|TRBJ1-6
TGTGCCAGCAGCCTCGGACAGGGTGACTCACCCCTCCACTTT
CASSLGQGDSPLHF
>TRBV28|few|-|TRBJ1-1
TGTGCCAGCAGTTTGGGCAGCGCGAACACTGAAGCTTTCTTT
CASSLGSANTEAFF
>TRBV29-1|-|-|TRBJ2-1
TGCAGCGTTGAAGAATTGGTCAGCGGGCCCTACAATGAGCAGTTCTTC
CSVEELVSGPYNEQFF
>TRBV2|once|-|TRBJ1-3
TGTGCCAGCAGTGCCGGGTTCTCTGGAAACACCATATATTTT
CASSAGFSGNTIYF
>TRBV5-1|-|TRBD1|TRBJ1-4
TGCGCCAGCAGCTCTCCCAAGACAGGGTCAAATGAAAAACTGTTTTTT
CASSSPKTGSNEKLFF
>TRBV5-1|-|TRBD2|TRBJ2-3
TGCGCCAGCAGGCTAGCGGGGGTCGTCACAGATACGCAGTATTTT
CASRLAGVVTDTQYF
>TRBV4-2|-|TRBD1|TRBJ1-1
TGTGCCAGCAGCCAAGATCCTGGACGTTTTTCCAGGGGGCGGGACACTGAAGCTTTCTTT
CASSQDPGRFSRGRDTEAFF
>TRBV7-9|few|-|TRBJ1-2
TGTGCCAGCAGCAAAGCAGGGATCCTCTATGGCTACACCTTC
CASSKAGILYGYTF
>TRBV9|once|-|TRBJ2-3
TGTGCCAGCAGCGTGGAGGTAGCAGATACGCAGTATTTT
CASSVEVADTQYF
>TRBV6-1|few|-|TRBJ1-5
TGTGCCAGCAGTGAAGAACTGATCAGCAATCAGCCCCAGCATTTT
CASSEELISNQPQHF